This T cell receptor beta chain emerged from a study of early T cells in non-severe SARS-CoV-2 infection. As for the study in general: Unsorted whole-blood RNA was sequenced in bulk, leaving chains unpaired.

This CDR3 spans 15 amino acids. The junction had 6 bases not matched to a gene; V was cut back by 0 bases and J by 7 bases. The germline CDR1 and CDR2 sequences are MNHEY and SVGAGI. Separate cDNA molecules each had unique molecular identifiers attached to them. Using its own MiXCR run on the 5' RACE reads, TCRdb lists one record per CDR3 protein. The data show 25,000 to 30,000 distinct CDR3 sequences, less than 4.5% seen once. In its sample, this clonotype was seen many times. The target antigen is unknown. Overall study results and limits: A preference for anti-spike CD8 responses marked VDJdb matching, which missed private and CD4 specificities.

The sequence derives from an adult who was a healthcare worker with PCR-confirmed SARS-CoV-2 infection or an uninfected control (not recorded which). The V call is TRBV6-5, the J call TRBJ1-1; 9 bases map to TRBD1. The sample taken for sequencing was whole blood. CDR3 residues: CASSYSGTGGHEAFF. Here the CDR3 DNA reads TGTGCCAGCAGTTACTCCGGCACAGGGGGCCATGAAGCTTTCTTT.